Shown below are 14 T cell receptor beta chains from a single sample sequenced in a study of shared clonotypes between healthy human individuals. Using immunoSEQ multiplex PCR, the repertoire was profiled, and TCRdb retains in-frame clones only, with some absent. This table holds more than 550,000 clones, about two thirds found once. Material for sequencing was memory CD4+ T cells sorted from blood. Specified subset: CD45RA-negative fraction. The receptors stem from a woman aged 25 to 45 in good health.

This clone was seen more than once but under ten times. V usage is TRBV6-5 and J usage is TRBJ1-1; no clear D gene. With 6 bases removed from V and 3 bases from J, the gap between germline ends came to 11 bases. The length of the CDR3 is 13 residues. CDR1 is MNHEY, CDR2 SVGAGI, per germline. In nucleotides, the CDR3 is TGTGCCAGCAGGTCGGGTCCCGACACTGAAGCTTTCTTT. Its protein product is CASRSGPDTEAFF.

The chain is built from TRBV28 and TRBJ2-7; no reliable D call. V lost 10 bases and J 2 bases, leaving 12 bases between the germline ends. The CDR3 extends over 12 amino acids. Germline V gene lookup returns CDR1 MDHEN and CDR2 SYDVKM. Here the CDR3 DNA reads TGTGCCACCCTTAACCTTCCCTACGAGCAGTACTTC. It is translated as CATLNLPYEQYF.

This clone was picked up a small number of times. The CDR3 protein is CASSRADVAVDGYTF. The CDR3 region has the DNA TGCGCCAGCAGCCGAGCGGACGTGGCGGTTGACGGCTACACCTTC. This rearrangement joins TRBV5-1 to TRBJ1-2; D gene uncertain. Between the trimmed V and J ends, which lost 4 bases and 8 bases, there was a span of 21 bases. Germline-derived CDR1 and CDR2 are SGHRS and YFSETQ. This CDR3 region has 15 residues.

J is TRBJ1-5 and V is TRBV28; D gene unclear. Germline assignment: CDR1 MDHEN and CDR2 SYDVKM. The CDR3 consists of 12 residues. Between the trimmed V and J ends, which lost 8 bases and 7 bases, there was a span of 12 bases. For the CDR3, the DNA is TGTGCCAGCGGAGGGTCTTGGCAGCCCCAGCATTTT. Its translation is CASGGSWQPQHF.

The rearrangement links TRBV7-2 to TRBJ2-5, with D hard to call. Trimming took off 0 bases at V and 5 bases at J, with 13 bases between the two ends. From germline, CDR1 is SGHTA and CDR2 FQGNSA. This CDR3 has 15 amino acids. The CDR3 reads CASSLALSQRETQYF. CDR3 DNA sequence: TGTGCCAGCAGCTTAGCGCTCAGCCAACGGGAGACCCAGTACTTC.

Only a few counts were recorded for this clone. The CDR3 does not end in the conserved phenylalanine or tryptophan, so this is likely a read error. The DNA is omitted, as the CDR3 cannot be located on it reliably, and the CDR3 follows TCRdb's listing. The chain has TRBV2 and TRBJ1-1; the D call TRBD1 from the table was never checked on the DNA. CDR1 is SNHLY and CDR2 is FYNNEI in the germline V gene. The CDR3 is 13 amino acids long, termini counted. The CDR3 spells CASSEADRGQPCS.

The V call is TRBV15, the J call TRBJ2-1; 11 nucleotides line up with TRBD2. Germline assignment: CDR1 LNHNV and CDR2 YYDKDF (reference sequence). This CDR3 region has 16 residues. J was trimmed by 4 bases and V by 2 bases; bases with no gene match: 4. The CDR3 sequence is CATSRQGTSGYNEQFF. As DNA, the CDR3 is TGTGCCACCAGCAGACAGGGGACTAGCGGATACAATGAGCAGTTCTTC.

The chain's CDR3 is CASTDRLNTEAFF. The CDR3 bases are TGTGCCAGCACCGACAGGTTGAACACTGAAGCTTTCTTT. The J gene is TRBJ1-1, the V gene TRBV6-6, with D possibly matching TRBD1 (6 bases). V lost 7 bases and J 0 bases, leaving 9 bases between the germline ends. The CDR3 is 13 amino acids. Germline CDR1 is MNHNY and CDR2 is SVGAGI (reference sequence).

In its sample, this clone was seen once. The chain has TRBV4-2 and TRBJ2-7, with 12 bases that match TRBD2. Trimming removed 1 base from V and 3 bases from J; junction bases left unmatched: 10. From germline, CDR1 is LGHNA and CDR2 YNFKEQ. This CDR3 region has 18 residues. In DNA, the CDR3 is TGTGCCAGCAGCCAAGTTATCTATGGGACTAGCGGGCGCTACGAGCAGTACTTC. Translated: CASSQVIYGTSGRYEQYF.

V gene TRBV29-1 combines with J gene TRBJ1-1; D not resolved. The germline V gene encodes CDR1 SQVTM and CDR2 ANQGSEA. Trimming removed 3 bases at V and 4 bases at J, with 15 bases between. The CDR3 is 14 residues long. As DNA, the CDR3 is TGCAGCGTTGACGAGGTTTTCGGTGCCACTGAAGCTTTCTTT. Protein product: CSVDEVFGATEAFF.

J is TRBJ1-5 and V is TRBV28; 7 bases align to TRBD1. The V gene end was trimmed by 6 bases and the J gene end by 1 base; junction bases not matched to a gene: 12. Germline V CDR1 and CDR2: MDHEN, SYDVKM. The CDR3 consists of 17 residues. The CDR3 DNA reads as TGTGCCAGCAGAGGGGGACAGCTCCTGTGGAGCAATCAGCCCCAGCATTTT. Its protein is CASRGGQLLWSNQPQHF.

The CDR3 reads CAISELQTGELFF. The CDR3 nucleotides read TGTGCCATCAGTGAGCTACAAACCGGGGAGCTGTTTTTT. This chain joins TRBV10-3 and TRBJ2-2; D remains unclear. The length of the CDR3 is 13 residues. Between the trimmed V and J ends, which lost 2 bases and 5 bases, there was a span of 6 bases. CDR1 and CDR2 from the germline V gene are ENHRY and SYGVKD.

The chain employs TRBV2 and TRBJ1-1; D unclear. Germline lookup yields CDR1 SNHLY and CDR2 FYNNEI. V lost 4 bases and J lost 7, with 16 bases in between. The CDR3 has 14 residues. This CDR3 reads CASSALFSSIEAFF. The CDR3 DNA reads TGTGCCAGCAGTGCTTTGTTCAGTTCGATTGAAGCTTTCTTT. The variable domain in full, with the rest retrieved from reference TRBV2 and TRBJ1-1, is EPEVTQTPSHQVTQMGQEVILRCVPISNHLYFYWYRQILGQKVEFLVSFYNNEISEKSEIFDDQFSVERPDGSNFTLKIRSTKLEDSAMYFCASSALFSSIEAFFGQGTRLTVV.

This clone was seen ten or more times. The chain combines TRBV11-2 with TRBJ1-4; the match to TRBD1 covers 10 bases. The CDR3 length is 18 residues. Germline V gene lookup returns CDR1 SGHAT and CDR2 FQNNGV. The J segment lost 2 bases and the V segment lost 6 bases, leaving 12 bases of the junction unmatched. Here the CDR3 DNA reads TGTGCCAGCAGGAAGAGACAGGGGGCTCGTACGACTAATGAAAAACTGTTTTTT. It translates to CASRKRQGARTTNEKLFF.